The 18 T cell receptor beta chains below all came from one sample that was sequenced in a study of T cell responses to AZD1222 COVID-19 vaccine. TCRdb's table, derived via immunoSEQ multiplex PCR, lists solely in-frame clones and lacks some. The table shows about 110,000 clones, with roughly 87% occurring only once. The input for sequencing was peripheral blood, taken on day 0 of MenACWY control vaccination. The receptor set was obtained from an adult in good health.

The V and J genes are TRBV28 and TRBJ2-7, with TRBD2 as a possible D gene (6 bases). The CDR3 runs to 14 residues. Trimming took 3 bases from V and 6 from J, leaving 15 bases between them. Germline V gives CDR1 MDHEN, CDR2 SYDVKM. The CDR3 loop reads CASSLIGGRSEQYF. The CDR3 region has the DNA TGTGCCAGCAGTTTGATCGGGGGTAGGAGCGAGCAGTACTTC.

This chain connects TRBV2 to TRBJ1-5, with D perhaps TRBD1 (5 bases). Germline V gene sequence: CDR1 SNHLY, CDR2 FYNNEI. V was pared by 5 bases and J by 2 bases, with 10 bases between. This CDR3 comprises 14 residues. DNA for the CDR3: TGTGCCAGCAGTACGGGACGGGGCAATCAGCCCCAGCATTTT. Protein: CASSTGRGNQPQHF.

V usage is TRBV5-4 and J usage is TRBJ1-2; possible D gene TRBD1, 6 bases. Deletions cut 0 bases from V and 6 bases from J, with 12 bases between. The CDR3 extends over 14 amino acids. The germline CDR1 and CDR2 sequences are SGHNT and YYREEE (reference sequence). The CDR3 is CASSLGQGIDGYTF. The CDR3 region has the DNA TGTGCCAGCAGCTTGGGCCAGGGGATTGATGGCTACACCTTC.

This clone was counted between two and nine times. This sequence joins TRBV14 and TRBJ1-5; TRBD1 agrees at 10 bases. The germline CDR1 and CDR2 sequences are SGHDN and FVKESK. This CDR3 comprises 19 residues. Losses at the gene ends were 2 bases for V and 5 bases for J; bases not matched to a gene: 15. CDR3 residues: CASSQTDRGLESFDQPQHF. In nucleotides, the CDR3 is TGTGCCAGCAGCCAAACCGACAGGGGGCTCGAGAGTTTTGATCAGCCCCAGCATTTT.

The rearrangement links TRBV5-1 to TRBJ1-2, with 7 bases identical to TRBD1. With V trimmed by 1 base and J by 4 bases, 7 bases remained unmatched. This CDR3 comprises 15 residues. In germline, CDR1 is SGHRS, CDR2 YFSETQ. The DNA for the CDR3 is TGCGCCAGCAGCTTGACAGGGGTGGGTGGCTATGGCTACACCTTC. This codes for CASSLTGVGGYGYTF.

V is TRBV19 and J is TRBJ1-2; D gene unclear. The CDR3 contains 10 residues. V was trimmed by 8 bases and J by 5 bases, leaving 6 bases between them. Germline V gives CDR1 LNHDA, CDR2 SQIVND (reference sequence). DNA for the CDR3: TGTGCCAGTGGGGAATATGGCTACACCTTC. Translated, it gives CASGEYGYTF.

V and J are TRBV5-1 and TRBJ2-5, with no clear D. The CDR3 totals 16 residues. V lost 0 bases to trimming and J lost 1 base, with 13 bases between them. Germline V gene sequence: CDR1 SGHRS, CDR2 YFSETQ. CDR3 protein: CASSLVGGTIQETQYF. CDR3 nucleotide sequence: TGCGCCAGCAGCTTGGTCGGCGGAACAATCCAAGAGACCCAGTACTTC.

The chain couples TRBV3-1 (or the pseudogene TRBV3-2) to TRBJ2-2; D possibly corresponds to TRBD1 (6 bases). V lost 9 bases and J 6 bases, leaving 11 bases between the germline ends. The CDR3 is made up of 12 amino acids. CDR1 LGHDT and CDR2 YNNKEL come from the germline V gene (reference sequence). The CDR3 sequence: CASRQVAGELFF. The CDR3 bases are TGTGCCAGTCGACAGGTCGCCGGGGAGCTGTTTTTT.

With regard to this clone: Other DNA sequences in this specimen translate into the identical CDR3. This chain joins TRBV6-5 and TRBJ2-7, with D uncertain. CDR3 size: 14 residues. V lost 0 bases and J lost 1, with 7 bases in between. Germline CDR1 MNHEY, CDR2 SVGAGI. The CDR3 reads CASSYSSVSYEQYF. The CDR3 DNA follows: TGTGCCAGCAGTTACTCATCCGTTTCCTACGAGCAGTACTTC.

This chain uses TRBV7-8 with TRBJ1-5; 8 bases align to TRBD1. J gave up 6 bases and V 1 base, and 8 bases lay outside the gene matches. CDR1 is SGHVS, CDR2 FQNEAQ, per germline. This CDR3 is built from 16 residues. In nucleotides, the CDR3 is TGTGCCAGCAGCTTAGATGGGCAGGGGGCGCGTCAGCCCCAGCATTTT. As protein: CASSLDGQGARQPQHF.

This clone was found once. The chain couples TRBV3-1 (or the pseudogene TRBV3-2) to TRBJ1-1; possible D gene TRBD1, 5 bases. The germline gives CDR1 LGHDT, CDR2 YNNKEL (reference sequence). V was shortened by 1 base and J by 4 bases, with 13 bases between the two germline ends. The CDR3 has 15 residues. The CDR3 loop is CASSQVSSGGTEAFF. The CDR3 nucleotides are TGTGCCAGCAGCCAAGTTTCCAGCGGGGGCACTGAAGCTTTCTTT.

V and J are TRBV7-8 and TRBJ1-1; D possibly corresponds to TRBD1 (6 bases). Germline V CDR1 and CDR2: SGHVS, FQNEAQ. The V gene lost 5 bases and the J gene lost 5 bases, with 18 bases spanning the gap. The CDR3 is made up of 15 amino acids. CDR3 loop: CASSPRWGATTEAFF. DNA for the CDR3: TGTGCCAGCAGCCCGCGTTGGGGGGCTACGACTGAAGCTTTCTTT.

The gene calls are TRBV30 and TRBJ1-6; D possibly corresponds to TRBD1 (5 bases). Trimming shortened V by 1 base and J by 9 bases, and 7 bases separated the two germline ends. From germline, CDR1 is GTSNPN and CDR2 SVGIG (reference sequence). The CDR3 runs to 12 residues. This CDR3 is CAWSADISPLHF. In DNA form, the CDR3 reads TGTGCCTGGAGTGCGGACATTTCACCCCTCCACTTT.

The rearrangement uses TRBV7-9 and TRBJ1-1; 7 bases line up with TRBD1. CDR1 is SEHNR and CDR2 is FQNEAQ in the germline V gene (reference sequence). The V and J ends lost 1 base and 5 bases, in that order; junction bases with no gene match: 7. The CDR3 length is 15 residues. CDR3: CASSLDKGAPTEAFF. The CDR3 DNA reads TGTGCCAGCAGCTTAGATAAGGGGGCCCCTACTGAAGCTTTCTTT.

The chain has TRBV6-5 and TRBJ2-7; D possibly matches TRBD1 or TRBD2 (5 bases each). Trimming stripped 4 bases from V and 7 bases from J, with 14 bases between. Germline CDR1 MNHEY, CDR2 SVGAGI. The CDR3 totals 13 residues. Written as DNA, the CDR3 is TGTGCCAGCAGTTCGGGGCCTTTGGGGGAGCAGTACTTC. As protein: CASSSGPLGEQYF.

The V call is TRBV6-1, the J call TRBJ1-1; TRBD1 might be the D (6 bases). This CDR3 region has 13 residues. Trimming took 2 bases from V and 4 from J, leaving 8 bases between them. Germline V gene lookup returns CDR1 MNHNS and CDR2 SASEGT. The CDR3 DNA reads TGTGCCAGCAGTGAAAGGGGGACCACTGAAGCTTTCTTT. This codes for CASSERGTTEAFF.

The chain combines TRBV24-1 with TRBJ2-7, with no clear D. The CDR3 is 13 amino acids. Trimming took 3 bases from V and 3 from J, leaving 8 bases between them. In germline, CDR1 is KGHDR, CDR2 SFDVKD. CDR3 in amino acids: CATSDAVFYEQYF. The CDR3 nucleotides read TGTGCCACCAGTGATGCGGTTTTCTACGAGCAGTACTTC.

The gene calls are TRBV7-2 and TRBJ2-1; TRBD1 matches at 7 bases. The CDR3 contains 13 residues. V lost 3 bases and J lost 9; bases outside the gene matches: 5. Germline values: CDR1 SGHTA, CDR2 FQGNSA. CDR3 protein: CASSFKGASEQFF. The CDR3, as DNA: TGTGCCAGCAGCTTTAAGGGGGCTAGTGAGCAGTTCTTC.